This T cell receptor (beta chain) was documented in a study of cytomegalovirus exposure and HLA in healthy donors. Sequenced by immunoSEQ multiplex PCR; TCRdb stores in-frame clones only, minus some. The sample has a few hundred thousand clones, 90% seen once; the top ten hold roughly 3%. The sample taken for sequencing was PBMCs. This sequence was found in a woman in her 30s in good health and CMV-seronegative.

The DNA of the CDR3 is TGTGCCAGCAGTCCCCCGGGAGCGAGCACAGATACGCAGTATTTT. The encoded protein is CASSPPGASTDTQYF. V gene TRBV28 combines with J gene TRBJ2-3; D might be TRBD2 (6 bases). The CDR3 is 15 amino acids. Trimming stripped 5 bases from V and 0 bases from J, with 12 bases between. CDR1 MDHEN and CDR2 SYDVKM come from the germline V gene.